Below are 9 T cell receptor beta chains sequenced from a single sample in a study of graft-versus-host responses after intestinal transplantation. Antigens for these TCRs are unknown. Produced via immunoSEQ multiplex PCR; TCRdb's table is partial and in-frame only. The sample shows over 100,000 clones, approximately 92% of them seen only once. Sequences were derived from unstimulated CD4+ T cells sorted from spleen or lymph node cells, sampled before intestinal transplant. The source is a human donor who received an intestinal transplant.

The CDR3 nucleotides read TGTGCCAGCAGTTACTCTAGCGGGAGGAAAAATGAGCAGTTCTTC. This gives the protein CASSYSSGRKNEQFF. The chain uses TRBV6-5 and TRBJ2-1, with 10 bases fitting TRBD2. The CDR3 is 15 residues long. Germline V gene sequence: CDR1 MNHEY, CDR2 SVGAGI. Trimming at V came to 0 bases and at J to 7 bases, leaving 3 bases not matched to a gene.

V and J are TRBV7-2 and TRBJ2-5; the D is unclear. Looked up from germline, CDR1 is SGHTA and CDR2 is FQGNSA. The CDR3 consists of 15 residues. Trimming removed 0 bases at V and 0 bases at J, with 8 bases between. CDR3 in DNA: TGTGCCAGCAGCTTAGCGCTCAGGTACCAAGAGACCCAGTACTTC. Translating it yields CASSLALRYQETQYF.

The V and J genes are TRBV6-5 and TRBJ1-5; tentatively, D is TRBD1 (5 bases). Germline CDR1 is MNHEY and CDR2 is SVGAGI. CDR3 length equals 14 residues. The V end was cut by 8 bases, the J end by 4 bases, with 15 bases between. The CDR3 loop is CASGKGRRNQPQHF. DNA for the CDR3: TGTGCCAGCGGGAAGGGGCGCCGAAATCAGCCCCAGCATTTT.

The V and J genes are TRBV27 and TRBJ1-1, with D maybe TRBD1 (5 bases). Deletions cut 3 bases from V and 1 base from J, with 12 bases between. Germline CDR1 and CDR2: MNHEY and SMNVEV (reference sequence). The CDR3 is made up of 15 amino acids. The CDR3 region is CASSLLSTGNTEAFF. In DNA form, the CDR3 reads TGTGCCAGCAGTTTGCTCTCTACAGGGAACACTGAAGCTTTCTTT.

With regard to this clone: The sample carries other DNA sequences with the same CDR3. The CDR3 sequence: CASSLEGHEQYF. As DNA, the CDR3 is TGCGCCAGCAGCCTGGAGGGTCACGAGCAGTACTTC. This chain joins TRBV5-1 and TRBJ2-7; D is possibly TRBD2 (6 bases). The V end lost 4 bases, the J end lost 5 bases, and 10 bases lay between the germline ends. This CDR3 has 12 residues. From germline, CDR1 is SGHRS and CDR2 YFSETQ. Drawing the rest from reference TRBV5-1 and TRBJ2-7, the complete variable domain is KAGVTQTPRYLIKTRGQQVTLSCSPISGHRSVSWYQQTPGQGLQFLFEYFSETQRNKGNFPGRFSGRQFSNSRSEMNVSTLELGDSALYLCASSLEGHEQYFGPGTRLTVT.

The chain employs TRBV4-1 and TRBJ1-4; TRBD1 matches 10 bases. CDR1 is MGHRA, CDR2 YSYEKL, per germline. The V segment lost 3 bases and the J segment 6 bases; nucleotides outside the gene matches: 4. This CDR3 has 15 amino acids. Here the CDR3 DNA reads TGCGCCAGCAGCCAGCCGGGACAGGGGTATGAAAAACTGTTTTTT. Its protein is CASSQPGQGYEKLFF.

The chain recombines TRBV11-2 with TRBJ2-2, with D possibly TRBD2 on 7 matching bases. Trimming stripped 1 base from V and 0 bases from J, with 18 bases between. Germline V gene lookup returns CDR1 SGHAT and CDR2 FQNNGV. This CDR3 comprises 19 residues. The CDR3 sequence: CASSLVGGQGETNTGELFF. The CDR3 coding sequence is TGTGCCAGCAGCTTAGTGGGGGGGCAGGGAGAAACGAACACCGGGGAGCTGTTTTTT.

CDR3 sequence (DNA): TGCAGTGCCAGACAGGGGGCCGAGCAGTACTTC. Its translation: CSARQGAEQYF. V and J are TRBV20-1 and TRBJ2-7, with 10 bases lining up with TRBD1. Trimming removed 6 bases from V and 6 bases from J; junction bases left unmatched: 2. Germline lookup yields CDR1 DFQATT and CDR2 SNEGSKA (reference sequence). This CDR3 spans 11 amino acids.

This clone was counted only a few times. The chain links TRBV5-8 to TRBJ1-5, with 7 bases matching TRBD1. With 5 bases clipped from V and 1 base from J, the junction kept 9 bases outside the gene matches. The CDR3 spans 16 residues. The V gene's germline CDR1 is SGHTS and CDR2 YDEGEE. The CDR3 loop is CASRDRQGMSNQPQHF. In DNA, the CDR3 is TGTGCCAGCAGGGACCGACAGGGTATGAGCAATCAGCCCCAGCATTTT.